This T cell receptor (beta chain) was observed in a study of OX40 agonist ivuxolimab in advanced cancers. At the level of the study: Patients achieving partial responses numbered three: one hepatocellular carcinoma case and two cutaneous melanoma cases. Study-level results: CD4+ and CD8+ blood T cells expanded clonally by week 6 at 0.1 to 3.0 mg/kg.

Only in-frame clones appear in the TCRdb table, and some are missing; sequencing was by immunoSEQ multiplex PCR. The profile shows roughly 86,000 clones, 80% to 95% of them singletons. The V and J ends lost 4 bases and 3 bases respectively, with 9 bases between them. Germline V gene data show CDR1 as MDHEN and CDR2 as SYDVKM. The CDR3 covers 13 residues. In regard to this clone: Its matching antigen is unknown.

Sequencing was performed on CD4+ or CD8+ T cells sorted from blood, taken in a trial of the OX40 agonist ivuxolimab. The sequence came from an adult with an advanced solid tumor such as melanoma, head and neck, liver or kidney cancer. The chain couples TRBV28 to TRBJ1-2; D is undetermined. CDR3 region: CASSYPTDYGYTF. CDR3 DNA: TGTGCCAGCAGTTACCCTACTGACTATGGCTACACCTTC.